A selection of T cell receptor beta chains follows, all from one sample in a study of cytomegalovirus exposure and HLA in healthy donors. Profiling relied on immunoSEQ multiplex PCR, and the TCRdb table lists in-frame clones only, not all of them. The sample lists 95,000 to 150,000 clones, roughly 95% occurring once. Source material: PBMCs. The receptors stem from a man between 18 and 35 years old in good health and CMV-seronegative. CDR3s include the opening cysteine and the closing phenylalanine or tryptophan. A D gene is named only where the DNA matches it firmly. Expanded clones are given a class, and other clones once, few, many or no size at all.

V gene	J gene	D gene	clone size	CDR3 protein	CDR3 DNA
TRBV11-3	TRBJ1-1	.	once	CASSPGQQNTEAFF	TGTGCCAGCAGCCCCGGACAGCAGAACACTGAAGCTTTCTTT
TRBV19	TRBJ1-5	TRBD1	.	CATAGQGIYQPQHF	TGTGCCACCGCGGGACAGGGTATCTATCAGCCCCAGCATTTT
TRBV7-9	TRBJ2-5	.	.	CASSSQETQYF	TGTGCCAGCAGTAGCCAAGAGACCCAGTACTTC
TRBV10-3	TRBJ2-7	.	.	CAISELQVYEQYF	TGTGCCATCAGTGAGCTCCAGGTCTACGAGCAGTACTTC
TRBV28	TRBJ2-5	.	.	CASSFLGGKTQYF	TGTGCCAGCAGTTTTTTGGGCGGGAAGACCCAGTACTTC
TRBV30	TRBJ1-2	.	once	CAGKGRYYGYTF	TGTGCCGGAAAAGGGAGATACTATGGCTACACCTTC
TRBV11-3	TRBJ2-2	TRBD2	.	CASSPLAGGNTGELFF	TGTGCCAGCAGCCCACTAGCGGGAGGGAACACCGGGGAGCTGTTTTTT
TRBV30	TRBJ1-2	.	.	CTQRANYGYTF	TGTACTCAGAGGGCTAACTATGGCTACACCTTC
TRBV5-4	TRBJ1-1	.	.	CASTPGGGRGRTEAFF	TGTGCCAGCACCCCTGGGGGTGGCAGGGGAAGGACTGAAGCTTTCTTT
TRBV5-1	TRBJ2-5	.	.	CASRQGHQETQYF	TGCGCCAGCAGGCAGGGGCATCAAGAGACCCAGTACTTC
TRBV7-9	TRBJ1-1	.	.	CASSLVQGGTEAFF	TGTGCCAGCAGCTTAGTACAGGGCGGCACTGAAGCTTTCTTT
TRBV9	TRBJ1-5	.	.	CASSASADSRGGQPQHF	TGTGCCAGCAGCGCGTCCGCCGACAGTCGTGGTGGACAGCCCCAGCATTTT
TRBV5-1	TRBJ2-1	.	.	CASSLQGREAWDEQFF	TGCGCCAGCAGCTTACAGGGACGGGAGGCCTGGGATGAGCAGTTCTTC
TRBV4-3	TRBJ1-5	.	.	CASSQEWGQVNQPQHF	TGCGCCAGCAGCCAGGAGTGGGGACAAGTCAATCAGCCCCAGCATTTT
TRBV14	TRBJ1-1	.	.	CASSQARGLNTEAFF	TGTGCCAGCAGCCAAGCAAGGGGTCTGAACACTGAAGCTTTCTTT
TRBV28	TRBJ1-5	.	.	CASSKAGHKKGNQPQHF	TGTGCCAGCAGCAAAGCGGGACATAAAAAAGGCAATCAGCCCCAGCATTTT
TRBV11-3	TRBJ2-1	TRBD2	.	CASSTGTSAHNEQFF	TGTGCCAGCAGTACCGGGACTAGCGCTCACAATGAGCAGTTCTTC
TRBV27	TRBJ2-7	TRBD1	.	CASGPTGTGLREQYF	TGTGCCAGCGGTCCGACCGGGACAGGGCTTCGCGAGCAGTACTTC
TRBV9	TRBJ1-2	TRBD1	.	CASSGNTGVWGYTF	TGTGCCAGCAGCGGAAATACAGGGGTTTGGGGCTACACCTTC
TRBV6-5	TRBJ1-2	.	.	CASKLGTDYGYTF	TGTGCCAGCAAACTCGGGACTGATTATGGCTACACCTTC
TRBV7-6	TRBJ2-2	TRBD2	.	CASSSGTSGRTGELFF	TGTGCCAGCAGCTCAGGGACTAGCGGGAGAACCGGGGAGCTGTTTTTT
TRBV28	TRBJ2-2	.	.	CASSFVQPNTGELFF	TGTGCCAGCAGTTTCGTACAGCCGAACACCGGGGAGCTGTTTTTT
TRBV6-5	TRBJ1-1	TRBD1	.	CASSSVDRDTEAFF	TGTGCCAGCAGTTCCGTAGACAGGGACACTGAAGCTTTCTTT
TRBV5-4	TRBJ1-5	TRBD1	.	CASSIDRGPNLHF	TGTGCCAGCAGCATTGACAGGGGGCCAAATTTGCATTTT
TRBV25-1	TRBJ1-4	.	.	CASSELDSFNEKLFF	TGTGCCAGCAGTGAATTGGACAGCTTTAATGAAAAACTGTTTTTT
TRBV6-5	TRBJ2-7	TRBD2	once	CASSYSSGRASYEQYF	TGTGCCAGCAGTTACTCGAGCGGGAGGGCCAGCTACGAGCAGTACTTC
TRBV7-2	TRBJ1-3	.	.	CASSFQGLQAGNTIYF	TGTGCCAGCAGCTTCCAGGGGCTTCAGGCTGGAAACACCATATATTTT
TRBV7-9	TRBJ1-1	TRBD1	.	CASSDRGAEAFF	TGTGCCAGCAGCGACAGGGGTGCTGAAGCTTTCTTT
TRBV28	TRBJ2-7	.	once	CASSSQNTYEQYF	TGTGCCAGCAGTTCGCAGAACACCTACGAGCAGTACTTC
TRBV28	TRBJ1-1	TRBD1	.	CASSMGQTEAFF	TGTGCCAGCAGTATGGGACAGACTGAAGCTTTCTTT
TRBV5-4	TRBJ2-1	TRBD2	.	CASSLTSGRLGNEQFF	TGTGCCAGCAGCTTGACTAGCGGGAGGTTAGGTAATGAGCAGTTCTTC
TRBV7-9	TRBJ1-1	TRBD1	.	CASSSTGQVGTEAFF	TGTGCCAGCAGCTCGACGGGACAGGTGGGCACTGAAGCTTTCTTT
TRBV4-1	TRBJ1-1	.	.	CASSQEPRGGTTEAFF	TGCGCCAGCAGCCAAGAACCCAGGGGTGGCACGACTGAAGCTTTCTTT
TRBV5-4	TRBJ2-1	.	.	CASSFNNYNEQFF	TGTGCCAGCAGCTTTAACAACTACAATGAGCAGTTCTTC
TRBV28	TRBJ2-7	.	.	CASSTGAPYEQYF	TGTGCCAGCAGTACTGGGGCCCCCTACGAGCAGTACTTC